This T cell receptor beta chain was sequenced for a study of CD8+ T cells in alopecia areata. Treatment of the sample: oral pan-JAK inhibitor, 5-10 mg twice daily. After isolation, RNA underwent reverse transcription to generate cDNA as the sequencing template. TCRdb's table, derived via immunoSEQ multiplex PCR, lists solely in-frame clones and lacks some. Of fewer than 200,000 clones in the sample, about 61% are singletons; the top ten hold about a sixth. CDR1 is KGHSH, CDR2 LQKENI, per germline. V shed 3 bases, J shed 8 bases, and the junction held 9 bases outside the gene matches. There are 14 residues in the CDR3.

The chain couples TRBV18 to TRBJ1-2; TRBD1 agrees at 7 bases. The TCR originated in a human donor with alopecia areata. Here the sequenced sample was CD4+ T cells sorted from blood, taken between weeks 55 and 65, from a patient treated with tofacitinib. The CDR3, as DNA: TGTGCCAGCTCACCCAATAGACAGGGAAGAGGCTACACCTTC. Its translation: CASSPNRQGRGYTF.